This T cell receptor beta chain was retrieved from a study of cytomegalovirus exposure and HLA in healthy donors. With 60 Vbeta and 13 Jbeta primers, the PCR was carried out. Assay used: immunoSEQ multiplex PCR; TCRdb lists only in-frame clones, some missing. Of fewer than 100,000 clones in the sample, nearly 80% were seen once. The germline V gene encodes CDR1 MNHEY and CDR2 SVGAGI. V dropped 2 bases and J dropped 4; count of bases not matched to a gene: 4. CDR3 size: 15 residues. The TCR was taken from a female donor in good health and CMV-seronegative. V gene TRBV6-5 combines with J gene TRBJ2-3; 9 positions agree with TRBD2. Sequencing used PBMCs. Written as DNA, the CDR3 is TGTGCCAGCAGTTACGGGGGACTAGCCGCAGATACGCAGTATTTT. It translates to CASSYGGLAADTQYF.